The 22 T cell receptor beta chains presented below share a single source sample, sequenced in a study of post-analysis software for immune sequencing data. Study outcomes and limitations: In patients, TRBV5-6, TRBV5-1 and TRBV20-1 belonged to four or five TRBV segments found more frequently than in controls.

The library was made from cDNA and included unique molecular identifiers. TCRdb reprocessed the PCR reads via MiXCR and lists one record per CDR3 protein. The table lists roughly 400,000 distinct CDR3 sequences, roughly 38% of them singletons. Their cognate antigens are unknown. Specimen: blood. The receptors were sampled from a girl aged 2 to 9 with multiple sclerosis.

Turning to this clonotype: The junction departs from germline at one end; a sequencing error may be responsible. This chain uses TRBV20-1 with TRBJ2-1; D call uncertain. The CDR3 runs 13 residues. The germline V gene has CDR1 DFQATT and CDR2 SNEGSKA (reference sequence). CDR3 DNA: TGCAGTGCTAGATTAGGGTCCTCCAATGAGCAGTTCTTC. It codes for CSARLGSSNEQFF.

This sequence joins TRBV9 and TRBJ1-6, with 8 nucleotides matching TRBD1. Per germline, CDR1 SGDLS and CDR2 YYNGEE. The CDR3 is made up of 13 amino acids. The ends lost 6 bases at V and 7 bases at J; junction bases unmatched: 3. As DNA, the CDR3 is TGTGCCAGCACCGGACAGGGCAATTCACCCCTCCACTTT. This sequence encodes CASTGQGNSPLHF.

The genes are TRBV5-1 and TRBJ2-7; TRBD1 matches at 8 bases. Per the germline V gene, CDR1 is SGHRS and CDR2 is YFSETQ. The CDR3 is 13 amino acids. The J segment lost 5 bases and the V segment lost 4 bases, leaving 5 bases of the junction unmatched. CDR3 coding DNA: TGCGCCAGCAGCACCTCGACAGGGGACGAGCAGTACTTC. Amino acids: CASSTSTGDEQYF.

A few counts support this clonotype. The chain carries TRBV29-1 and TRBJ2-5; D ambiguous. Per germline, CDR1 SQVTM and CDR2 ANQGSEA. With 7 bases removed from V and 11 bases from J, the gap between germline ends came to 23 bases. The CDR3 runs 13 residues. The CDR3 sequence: CSGMGLFTKQQYF. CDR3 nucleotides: TGCAGCGGCATGGGATTGTTTACGAAACAGCAGTACTTC.

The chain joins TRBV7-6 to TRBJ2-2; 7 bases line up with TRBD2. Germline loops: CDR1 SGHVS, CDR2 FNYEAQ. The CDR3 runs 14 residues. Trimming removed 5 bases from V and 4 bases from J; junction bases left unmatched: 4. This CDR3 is CASSLGTTTGELFF. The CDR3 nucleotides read TGTGCCAGCAGCCTCGGGACTACCACCGGGGAGCTGTTTTTT.

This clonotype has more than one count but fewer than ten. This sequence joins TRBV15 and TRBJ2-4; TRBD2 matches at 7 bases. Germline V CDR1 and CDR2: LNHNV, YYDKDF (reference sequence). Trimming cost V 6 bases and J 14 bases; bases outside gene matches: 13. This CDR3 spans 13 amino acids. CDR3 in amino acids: CATSLVAGEGEYF. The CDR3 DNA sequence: TGTGCCACCAGTCTTGTGGCGGGAGAAGGGGAGTACTTC. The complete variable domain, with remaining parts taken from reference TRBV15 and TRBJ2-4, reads DAMVIQNPRYQVTQFGKPVTLSCSQTLNHNVMYWYQQKSSQAPKLLFHYYDKDFNNEADTPDNFQSRRPNTSFCFLDIRSPGLGDTAMYLCATSLVAGEGEYFGAGTRLSVL.

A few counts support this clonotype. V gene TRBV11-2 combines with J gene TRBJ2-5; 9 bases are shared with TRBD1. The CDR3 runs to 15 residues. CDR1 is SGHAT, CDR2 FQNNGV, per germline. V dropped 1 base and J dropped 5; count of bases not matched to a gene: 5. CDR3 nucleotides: TGTGCCAGCAGCTTAGCGCGACAGGGGGTCGAGACCCAGTACTTC. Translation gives CASSLARQGVETQYF.

CDR3 DNA: TGCAGCGTGGGACAGGGGAACAATGAGCAGTACTTC. This sequence encodes CSVGQGNNEQYF. The chain carries TRBV29-1 and TRBJ2-5, with 10 bases lining up with TRBD1. V shed 6 bases and J 11 bases; nucleotides not matched to a gene: 9. Per the germline V gene, CDR1 is SQVTM and CDR2 is ANQGSEA. CDR3 length equals 12 residues.

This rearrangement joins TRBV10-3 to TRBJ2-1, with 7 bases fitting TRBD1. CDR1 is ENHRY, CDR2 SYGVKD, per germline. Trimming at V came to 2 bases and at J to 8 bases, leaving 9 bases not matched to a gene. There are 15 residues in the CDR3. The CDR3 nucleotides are TGTGCCATCAGTGAGCGACCAACAGGGGTTCATGAGCAGTTCTTC. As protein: CAISERPTGVHEQFF.

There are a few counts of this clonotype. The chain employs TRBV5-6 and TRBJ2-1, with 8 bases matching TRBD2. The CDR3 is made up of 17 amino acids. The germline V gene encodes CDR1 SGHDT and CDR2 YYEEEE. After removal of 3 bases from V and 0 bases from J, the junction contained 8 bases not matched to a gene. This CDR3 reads CASSSGGGPYSYNEQFF. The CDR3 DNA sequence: TGTGCCAGCAGCTCGGGGGGGGGCCCCTACTCCTACAATGAGCAGTTCTTC. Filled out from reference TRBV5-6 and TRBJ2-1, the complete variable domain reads DAGVTQSPTHLIKTRGQQVTLRCSPKSGHDTVSWYQQALGQGPQFIFQYYEEEERQRGNFPDRFSGHQFPNYSSELNVNALLLGDSALYLCASSSGGGPYSYNEQFFGPGTRLTVL.

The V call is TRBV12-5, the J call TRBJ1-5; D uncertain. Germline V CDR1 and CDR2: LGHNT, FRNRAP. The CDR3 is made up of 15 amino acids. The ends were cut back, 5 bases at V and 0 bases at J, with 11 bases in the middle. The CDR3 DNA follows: TGTGCTAGTGGTATCGCCGTTCATAGCAATCAGCCCCAGCATTTT. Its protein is CASGIAVHSNQPQHF.

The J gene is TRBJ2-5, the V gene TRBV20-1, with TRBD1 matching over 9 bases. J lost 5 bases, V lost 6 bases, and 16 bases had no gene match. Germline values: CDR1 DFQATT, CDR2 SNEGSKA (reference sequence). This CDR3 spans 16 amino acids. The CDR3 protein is CSASPTWGQGGETQYF. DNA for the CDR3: TGCAGTGCCTCGCCGACGTGGGGACAGGGAGGGGAGACCCAGTACTTC.

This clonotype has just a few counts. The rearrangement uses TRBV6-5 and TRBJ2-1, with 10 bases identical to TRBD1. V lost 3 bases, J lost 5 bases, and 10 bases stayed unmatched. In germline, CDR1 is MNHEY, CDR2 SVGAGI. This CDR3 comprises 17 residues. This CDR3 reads CASSYAGGQGLHNEQFF. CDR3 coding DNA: TGTGCCAGCAGTTATGCAGGGGGACAGGGGTTACACAATGAGCAGTTCTTC.

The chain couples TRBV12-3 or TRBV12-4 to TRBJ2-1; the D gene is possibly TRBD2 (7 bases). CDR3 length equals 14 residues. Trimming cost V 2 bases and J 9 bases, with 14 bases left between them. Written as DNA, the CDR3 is TGTGCCAGCAGTTTATGGGTAGGGGGGGGTGAGCAGTTCTTC. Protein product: CASSLWVGGGEQFF.

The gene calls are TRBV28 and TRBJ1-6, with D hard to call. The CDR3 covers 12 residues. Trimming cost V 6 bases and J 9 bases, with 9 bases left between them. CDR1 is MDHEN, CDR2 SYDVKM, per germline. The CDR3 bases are TGTGCCAGCAGGGGAGCTGCTTCACCCCTCCACTTT. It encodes CASRGAASPLHF.

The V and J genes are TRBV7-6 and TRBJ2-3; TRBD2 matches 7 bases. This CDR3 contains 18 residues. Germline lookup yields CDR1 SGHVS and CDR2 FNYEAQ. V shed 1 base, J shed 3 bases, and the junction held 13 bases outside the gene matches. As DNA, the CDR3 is TGTGCCAGCAGCTTAGGTCCGACTAGCCCGGGGGGAACAGATACGCAGTATTTT. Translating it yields CASSLGPTSPGGTDTQYF.

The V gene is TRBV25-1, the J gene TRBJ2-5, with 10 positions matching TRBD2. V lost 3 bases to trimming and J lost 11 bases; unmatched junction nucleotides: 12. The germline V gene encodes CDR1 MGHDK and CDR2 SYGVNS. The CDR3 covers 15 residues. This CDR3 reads CASSDWTSGYNEQYF. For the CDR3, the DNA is TGTGCCAGCAGTGATTGGACTAGCGGCTACAATGAGCAGTACTTC.

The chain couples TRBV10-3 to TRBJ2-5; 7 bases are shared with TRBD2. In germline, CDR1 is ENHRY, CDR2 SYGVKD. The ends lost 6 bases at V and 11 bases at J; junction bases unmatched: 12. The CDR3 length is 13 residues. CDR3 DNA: TGTGCCATCAGCGCCGCCGGACGGGGGGAGCAGTACTTC. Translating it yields CAISAAGRGEQYF.

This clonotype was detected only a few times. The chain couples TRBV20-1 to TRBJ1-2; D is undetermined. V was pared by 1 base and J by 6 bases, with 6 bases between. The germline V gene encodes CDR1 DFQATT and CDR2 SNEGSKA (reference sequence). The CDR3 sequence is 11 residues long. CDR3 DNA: TGCAGTGCTAGAGGTAGTGATGGCTACACCTTC. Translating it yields CSARGSDGYTF.

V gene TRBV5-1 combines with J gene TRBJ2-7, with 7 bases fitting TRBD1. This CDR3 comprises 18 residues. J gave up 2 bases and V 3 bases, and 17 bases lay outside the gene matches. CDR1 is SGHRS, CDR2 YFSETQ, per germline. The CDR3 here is CASSSYGLLGDRPYEQYF. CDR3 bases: TGCGCCAGCAGCTCGTATGGATTGTTGGGGGACAGACCCTACGAGCAGTACTTC.

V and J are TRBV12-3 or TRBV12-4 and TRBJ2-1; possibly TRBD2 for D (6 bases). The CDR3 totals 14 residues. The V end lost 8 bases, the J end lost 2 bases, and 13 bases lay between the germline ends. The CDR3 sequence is CASWRGGTYNEQFF. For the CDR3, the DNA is TGTGCCAGCTGGCGGGGTGGCACCTACAATGAGCAGTTCTTC.

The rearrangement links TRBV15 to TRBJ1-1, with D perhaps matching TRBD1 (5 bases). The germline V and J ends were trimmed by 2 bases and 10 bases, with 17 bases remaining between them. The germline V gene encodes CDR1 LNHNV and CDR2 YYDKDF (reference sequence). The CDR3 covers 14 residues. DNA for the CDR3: TGTGCCACCAGCAGAAGGGAGACTCGAAGGGGAGCTTTCTTT. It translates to CATSRRETRRGAFF.